Below, one T cell receptor beta chain is given with its context. The source of the sample is a study of T cell responses to AZD1222 COVID-19 vaccine. Germline V gives CDR1 MDHEN, CDR2 SYDVKM. The CDR3 covers 17 residues. V gave up 4 bases and J gave up 4 bases, with 22 bases separating them. Only in-frame clones appear in the TCRdb table, and some are missing; sequencing was by immunoSEQ multiplex PCR. The data show about 120,000 clones, approximately 93% seen once. The specimen comprised peripheral blood, sampled on day 0 of AZD1222 vaccination. The rearrangement uses TRBV28 and TRBJ1-2; D call uncertain. This receptor was taken from an adult in good health. The CDR3 is CASSSTTDSGRTYGYTF. The CDR3 DNA reads as TGTGCCAGCAGTTCTACCACCGACTCGGGCAGGACCTATGGCTACACCTTC.